This is a list of T cell receptor beta chains from one sample in a study of CD8 T cells in ankylosing spondylitis. TCRdb processed the 5' RACE reads anew with MiXCR; each CDR3 protein has one entry. The table records approximately 43,000 distinct CDR3 sequences, 4% of them present only once. Sequencing was carried out using blood, either unsorted or a sorted T cell fraction (not recorded which). These receptors were collected from a female donor with ankylosing spondylitis or in good health (not recorded which). CDR3s include the opening cysteine and the closing phenylalanine or tryptophan. Fields, in order: J gene, clone size, D gene, V gene, CDR3 DNA, CDR3 protein. The D gene is left open where the match is weak. Rows give clone size only sometimes, using once, few, many, or a class for an expanded clone.

>TRBJ2-3|many|.|TRBV9
TGTGCCAGCAGCGTAGCGGCGGGGAAGACAGATACGCAGTATTTT
CASSVAAGKTDTQYF
>TRBJ1-5|.|TRBD1|TRBV7-3
TGTGCCAGCAGCCCCCGGGACAGCAGACAGCCCCAGCATTTT
CASSPRDSRQPQHF
>TRBJ2-1|many|TRBD2|TRBV9
TGTGCCAGCAGCATTACTAGCGGATCCTACAATGAGCAGTTCTTC
CASSITSGSYNEQFF
>TRBJ2-2|many|.|TRBV9
TGTGCCAGCAGCGTCGCAGGGGTTGGCGGGGAGCTGTTTTTT
CASSVAGVGGELFF
>TRBJ2-3|many|TRBD1|TRBV9
TGTGCCAGCACCCTAGTCGGGACAGGGGGCCAAGATACGCAGTATTTT
CASTLVGTGGQDTQYF
>TRBJ2-7|many|.|TRBV9
TGTGCCAGCAGCGTAGCCGCAAACTACGAGCAGTACTTC
CASSVAANYEQYF
>TRBJ2-1|many|.|TRBV9
TGTGCCAGCAGCGTAGCAGAAGGGTTGGGGGCACACAATGAGCAGTTCTTC
CASSVAEGLGAHNEQFF
>TRBJ2-2|few|TRBD1|TRBV9
TGTGCCAGCAGCGCCTTTTTGTGGAGACAGGGGGACACCGGGGAGCTGTTTTTT
CASSAFLWRQGDTGELFF
>TRBJ2-1|many|.|TRBV9
TGTGCCAGCAGCCCCACCCGGTCGGGGAATGAGCAGTTCTTC
CASSPTRSGNEQFF
>TRBJ2-1|many|TRBD2|TRBV9
TGTGCCAGCAGCGCCCTGGGGCGGGGGACCTACAATGAGCAGTTCTTC
CASSALGRGTYNEQFF
>TRBJ1-1|.|.|TRBV9
TGTGCCAGCAGCGTAGCAGGGCGAGGCACTGAAGCTTTCTTT
CASSVAGRGTEAFF
>TRBJ2-2|medium-sized|TRBD1|TRBV9
TGTGCCAGCAGCGTTCAGACAGGGGCTGACACCGGGGAGCTGTTTTTT
CASSVQTGADTGELFF
>TRBJ2-1|many|TRBD2|TRBV9
TGTGCCAGCAGCGTTTCGTTAGCGGGGGGCAATGAGCAGTTCTTC
CASSVSLAGGNEQFF
>TRBJ2-2|many|.|TRBV9
TGTGCCAGCAGCGTAGTTCCGGGGGCGGGAACCGGGGAGCTGTTTTTT
CASSVVPGAGTGELFF
>TRBJ1-4|many|.|TRBV9
TGTGCCAGCAGCGTAGAGAGTGGGGGGGGGAAACTGTTTTTT
CASSVESGGGKLFF
>TRBJ1-6|many|.|TRBV9
TGTGCCAGCAGCCCAGGAAACCGGCTCAATTCACCCCTCCACTTT
CASSPGNRLNSPLHF
>TRBJ1-5|many|.|TRBV9
TGTGCCAGCAGCCCTAGGGAGGGGGTGCAGCCCCAGCATTTT
CASSPREGVQPQHF
>TRBJ1-2|many|TRBD1|TRBV24-1
TGTGCCACCAGTGATTTAAAGGGGACAGGGGCTTCAAGAGCCCCCGCTAACTATGGCTACACCTTC
CATSDLKGTGASRAPANYGYTF
>TRBJ2-1|many|.|TRBV9
TGTGCCAGCAGCGTAGGTCTAATCAATGAGCAGTTCTTC
CASSVGLINEQFF
>TRBJ2-5|many|.|TRBV9
TGTGCCAGCAGCGCGGGGATAGCAGAGACCCAGTACTTC
CASSAGIAETQYF
>TRBJ1-1|many|.|TRBV9
TGTGCCAGCAGCGTAGATCCCCTCGGGGGAGGGACTGAAGCTTTCTTT
CASSVDPLGGGTEAFF
>TRBJ2-7|many|TRBD1|TRBV9
TGTGCCAGCAGCGTAGGACAGGGACCCCTCAACGAGCAGTACTTC
CASSVGQGPLNEQYF
>TRBJ1-1|many|TRBD1|TRBV9
TGTGCCAGCAGCGCCACAGGGGGAAATCTCAAGGAGGACACTGAAGCTTTCTTT
CASSATGGNLKEDTEAFF
>TRBJ2-5|many|.|TRBV9
TGTGCCAGCAGCGCCGCTAGCGTGGGGGAGACCCAGTACTTC
CASSAASVGETQYF
>TRBJ2-3|many|TRBD2|TRBV9
TGTGCCAGCAGCGTAGTCAGCGGGGTGATCACAGATACGCAGTATTTT
CASSVVSGVITDTQYF
>TRBJ1-2|medium-sized|.|TRBV9
TGTGCCAGCAGCGCAGGGGACGGTGGCTACACCTTC
CASSAGDGGYTF
>TRBJ2-3|many|.|TRBV9
TGTGCCAGCAGCGTCACTCCCGGGACAGATACGCAGTATTTT
CASSVTPGTDTQYF
>TRBJ2-2|.|TRBD2|TRBV9
TGTGCCAGCAGCGTATCCACTACTAGCGGGGGAACCGGGGAGCTGTTTTTT
CASSVSTTSGGTGELFF
>TRBJ2-3|many|.|TRBV9
TGTGCCAGCAGCCCTCATTTGGGGGCGCGCACAGATACGCAGTATTTT
CASSPHLGARTDTQYF
>TRBJ2-1|many|TRBD1|TRBV9
TGTGCCAGCAGCGTAGGGGGACAGGGGCAGGGTGAGCAGTTCTTC
CASSVGGQGQGEQFF
>TRBJ2-5|many|TRBD2|TRBV9
TGTGCCAGCAGCGTAGGAACTAGCGGGGGCTGGGAAGAGACCCAGTACTTC
CASSVGTSGGWEETQYF
>TRBJ1-4|many|.|TRBV9
TGTGCCAGCAGCCCACCGGGACTGGATAATGAAAAACTGTTTTTT
CASSPPGLDNEKLFF
>TRBJ2-7|many|.|TRBV9
TGTGCCAGCAGCGTAGTTGACACCTCCTACGAGCAGTACTTC
CASSVVDTSYEQYF
>TRBJ1-1|.|TRBD1|TRBV9
TGTGCCAGCAGCGAGAACACAGGGGTCGGCACTGAAGCTTTCTTT
CASSENTGVGTEAFF
>TRBJ2-6|many|.|TRBV9
TGTGCCAGCAGCGTAGCCCCTAGTTCTGGGGCCAACGTCCTGACTTTC
CASSVAPSSGANVLTF
>TRBJ2-5|.|TRBD1|TRBV9
TGTGCCAGCAACGTAGTAGGGACAGGACACGAGACCCAGCACTTC
CASNVVGTGHETQHF
>TRBJ1-1|many|TRBD1|TRBV9
TGTGCCAGCAGCATCGGGACAGCGAACACTGAAGCTTTCTTT
CASSIGTANTEAFF
>TRBJ1-2|medium-sized|.|TRBV9
TGTGCCAGCAGCGTGTCTGGCAGGAGCTATGGCTACACCTTC
CASSVSGRSYGYTF
>TRBJ2-7|many|TRBD2|TRBV9
TGTGCCAGCAGCACCAGCGGGGCCCGGATCAACGAGCAGTACTTC
CASSTSGARINEQYF
>TRBJ2-4|medium-sized|.|TRBV9
TGTGCCAGCAGCAACCGGGGGGCTGACATTCAGTACTTC
CASSNRGADIQYF
>TRBJ2-7|many|.|TRBV9
TGTGCCAGCAGCGTAGGACCCAGTTCAGGCTACGAGCAGTACTTC
CASSVGPSSGYEQYF
>TRBJ1-6|many|.|TRBV9
TGTGCCAGCAGCGCGGACAGTACCTATAATTCACCCCTCCACTTT
CASSADSTYNSPLHF
>TRBJ2-1|many|TRBD2|TRBV9
TGTGCCAGCAGCTTAGCGGGGGGTTACAATGAGCAGTTCTTC
CASSLAGGYNEQFF
>TRBJ2-7|.|TRBD1|TRBV9
TGTGCCAGCGGCGTAGGGGGCGGGTCCTACGAGCAGTACTTC
CASGVGGGSYEQYF